The T cell receptor beta chain described here comes from a study of T cells in Graves' hyperthyroidism and ophthalmopathy. Participants, patients aged 18 to 65, had newly diagnosed hyperthyroidism with a duration under 2 months. Template material for amplifying TCR beta CDR3 regions consisted of RNA transcripts. A set of HTBI primers served as the primers for a first-round RT-PCR of the TCR CDR3. TCRdb reprocessed the multiplex PCR reads via MiXCR and lists one record per CDR3 protein. The sample has about 160,000 distinct CDR3 sequences, roughly 10% seen once. From germline, CDR1 is LGHDT and CDR2 YNNKEL (reference sequence). The V and J ends lost 1 base and 3 bases respectively, with 16 bases between them. There are 16 residues in the CDR3.

The sequence was obtained from a young woman with Graves' hyperthyroidism that later progressed to Graves' ophthalmopathy. The sequenced material came from blood. The J gene is TRBJ2-7, the V gene TRBV3-1; D call uncertain. CDR3 sequence: CASSQVGSTENYEQYF. The CDR3 DNA is TGTGCCAGCAGCCAAGTGGGATCTACAGAAAACTACGAGCAGTACTTC.